A selection of T cell receptor beta chains follows, all from one sample in a study of shared clonotypes between healthy human individuals. Method: immunoSEQ multiplex PCR; TCRdb's copy keeps in-frame clones and lacks some. The data show around 2,000,000 clones, with about 92% seen just once and roughly 1.8% held by the top ten. Material: naive CD8+ T cells from PBMCs. The receptors were gathered from a man aged 18-30 years in good health. Some clones in this sample may be carry-over from other donors' samples. The CDR3 runs from the conserved cysteine through the conserved F or W. The order of the fields is J gene, V gene, D gene, clone size, CDR3 protein, CDR3 DNA. D genes are given only for firm matches. Expanded clones get a size class; other rows say once, few or many, or leave the size out.

J gene: TRBJ2-1; V gene: TRBV4-2; D gene: TRBD2; clone size: -; CDR3 protein: CASSPGLAGVYNEQFF; CDR3 DNA: TGTGCCAGCAGCCCCGGACTAGCGGGAGTCTACAATGAGCAGTTCTTC
J gene: TRBJ2-6; V gene: TRBV18; D gene: TRBD1; clone size: -; CDR3 protein: CASSRDRDPGANVLTF; CDR3 DNA: TGTGCCAGCTCCCGGGACAGGGATCCAGGGGCCAACGTCCTGACTTTC
J gene: TRBJ2-1; V gene: TRBV13; D gene: -; clone size: -; CDR3 protein: CASTTPTVNNEQFF; CDR3 DNA: TGTGCCAGTACCACTCCAACGGTCAACAATGAGCAGTTCTTC
J gene: TRBJ2-7; V gene: TRBV19; D gene: -; clone size: -; CDR3 protein: CASSTRTDREEQYF; CDR3 DNA: TGTGCCAGTAGTACCCGGACAGACCGGGAGGAGCAGTACTTC
J gene: TRBJ2-2; V gene: TRBV4-1; D gene: TRBD1; clone size: -; CDR3 protein: CASSQATPGTGVAGELFF; CDR3 DNA: TGCGCCAGCAGCCAAGCCACCCCCGGGACAGGTGTAGCCGGGGAGCTGTTTTTT
J gene: TRBJ2-2; V gene: TRBV7-6; D gene: TRBD2; clone size: -; CDR3 protein: CASTKSVGLAGGGAGELFF; CDR3 DNA: TGTGCCAGCACCAAGTCCGTCGGGCTAGCGGGAGGAGGGGCCGGGGAGCTGTTTTTT
J gene: TRBJ2-7; V gene: TRBV5-8; D gene: TRBD1; clone size: -; CDR3 protein: CASSSWDRQTYEQYF; CDR3 DNA: TGTGCCAGCAGCTCGTGGGACAGGCAAACCTACGAGCAGTACTTC
J gene: TRBJ2-2; V gene: TRBV19; D gene: -; clone size: few; CDR3 protein: CASSPWGASSGELFF; CDR3 DNA: TGTGCCAGTAGTCCATGGGGTGCCTCTTCGGGGGAGCTGTTTTTT
J gene: TRBJ1-1; V gene: TRBV19; D gene: TRBD1; clone size: -; CDR3 protein: CASRDRGTEAFF; CDR3 DNA: TGTGCCAGTCGGGACAGGGGGACTGAAGCTTTCTTT
J gene: TRBJ2-3; V gene: TRBV7-3; D gene: TRBD2; clone size: -; CDR3 protein: CASSSAGGGDTQYF; CDR3 DNA: TGTGCCAGCAGCTCGGCGGGAGGGGGAGATACGCAGTATTTT
J gene: TRBJ2-7; V gene: TRBV29-1; D gene: TRBD1; clone size: once; CDR3 protein: CSVGQGLGYEQYF; CDR3 DNA: TGCAGCGTGGGACAGGGATTGGGCTACGAGCAGTACTTC
J gene: TRBJ2-1; V gene: TRBV7-3; D gene: -; clone size: -; CDR3 protein: CASSRLPAGMDNEQFF; CDR3 DNA: TGTGCCAGCAGCCGCCTGCCAGCGGGCATGGACAATGAGCAGTTCTTC
J gene: TRBJ2-3; V gene: TRBV27; D gene: -; clone size: -; CDR3 protein: CASSLVQRSTDTQYF; CDR3 DNA: TGTGCCAGCAGTTTGGTTCAGCGGTCCACAGATACGCAGTATTTT
J gene: TRBJ2-1; V gene: TRBV27; D gene: TRBD2; clone size: -; CDR3 protein: CASSLPPLAGTDNEQFF; CDR3 DNA: TGTGCCAGCAGTTTACCACCACTAGCGGGAACGGACAATGAGCAGTTCTTC
J gene: TRBJ2-7; V gene: TRBV7-5; D gene: -; clone size: -; CDR3 protein: CARSTSGCGSYEQYF; CDR3 DNA: TGTGCCAGAAGCACGAGCGGGTGCGGATCCTACGAGCAGTACTTC
J gene: TRBJ2-7; V gene: TRBV11-2; D gene: TRBD2; clone size: once; CDR3 protein: CASSLPGLAGGYEQYF; CDR3 DNA: TGTGCCAGCAGCCTACCGGGACTAGCGGGAGGCTACGAGCAGTACTTC
J gene: TRBJ2-5; V gene: TRBV9; D gene: TRBD2; clone size: -; CDR3 protein: CASSVGTSAQETQYF; CDR3 DNA: TGTGCCAGCAGCGTCGGGACTAGCGCACAAGAGACCCAGTACTTC
J gene: TRBJ2-4; V gene: TRBV19; D gene: -; clone size: -; CDR3 protein: CASTGTFDIQYF; CDR3 DNA: TGTGCCAGTACCGGGACTTTCGACATTCAGTACTTC
J gene: TRBJ1-5; V gene: TRBV2; D gene: -; clone size: -; CDR3 protein: CASSPFPAPQGGQPQHF; CDR3 DNA: TGTGCCAGCAGCCCCTTTCCCGCCCCCCAGGGCGGGCAGCCCCAGCATTTT
J gene: TRBJ2-7; V gene: TRBV29-1; D gene: -; clone size: -; CDR3 protein: CSVGAYEQYF; CDR3 DNA: TGCAGCGTTGGTGCCTACGAGCAGTACTTC
J gene: TRBJ2-4; V gene: TRBV19; D gene: -; clone size: -; CDR3 protein: CASSLGRGENIQYF; CDR3 DNA: TGTGCCAGTAGTTTGGGGCGAGGGGAGAACATTCAGTACTTC
J gene: TRBJ2-2; V gene: TRBV27; D gene: -; clone size: -; CDR3 protein: CVPNSGELFF; CDR3 DNA: TGTGTCCCTAATTCGGGGGAGCTGTTTTTT
J gene: TRBJ2-3; V gene: TRBV7-9; D gene: -; clone size: -; CDR3 protein: CASRSWPDTQYF; CDR3 DNA: TGTGCCAGCCGGAGCTGGCCAGATACGCAGTATTTT
J gene: TRBJ2-1; V gene: TRBV6-1; D gene: -; clone size: -; CDR3 protein: CASQGVLGNEQFF; CDR3 DNA: TGTGCCAGCCAGGGCGTATTAGGTAATGAGCAGTTCTTC
J gene: TRBJ2-5; V gene: TRBV25-1; D gene: -; clone size: once; CDR3 protein: CASYRGTQYF; CDR3 DNA: TGTGCCAGCTATAGGGGGACCCAGTACTTC
J gene: TRBJ2-1; V gene: TRBV7-9; D gene: TRBD2; clone size: -; CDR3 protein: CASSSSRWGRANEQFF; CDR3 DNA: TGTGCCAGCAGCTCGTCGCGATGGGGGAGGGCCAATGAGCAGTTCTTC
J gene: TRBJ2-7; V gene: TRBV4-1; D gene: -; clone size: -; CDR3 protein: CASRDRPSSDEQYF; CDR3 DNA: TGCGCCAGCAGGGATAGGCCGAGTAGCGACGAGCAGTACTTC
J gene: TRBJ2-5; V gene: TRBV13; D gene: TRBD2; clone size: -; CDR3 protein: CASIWVASGTYQETQYF; CDR3 DNA: TGTGCCAGCATTTGGGTGGCTAGCGGGACCTACCAAGAGACCCAGTACTTC
J gene: TRBJ2-7; V gene: TRBV7-2; D gene: TRBD2; clone size: -; CDR3 protein: CASSSKFGTSGWFYEQYF; CDR3 DNA: TGTGCCAGCAGCTCCAAATTCGGGACTAGCGGGTGGTTCTACGAGCAGTACTTC
J gene: TRBJ2-3; V gene: TRBV27; D gene: -; clone size: -; CDR3 protein: CASSLIGAATDTQYF; CDR3 DNA: TGTGCCAGCAGTTTAATCGGGGCGGCGACAGATACGCAGTATTTT
J gene: TRBJ1-2; V gene: TRBV28; D gene: -; clone size: -; CDR3 protein: CASRKRGGYGYTF; CDR3 DNA: TGTGCCAGCAGGAAGAGAGGGGGCTATGGCTACACCTTC